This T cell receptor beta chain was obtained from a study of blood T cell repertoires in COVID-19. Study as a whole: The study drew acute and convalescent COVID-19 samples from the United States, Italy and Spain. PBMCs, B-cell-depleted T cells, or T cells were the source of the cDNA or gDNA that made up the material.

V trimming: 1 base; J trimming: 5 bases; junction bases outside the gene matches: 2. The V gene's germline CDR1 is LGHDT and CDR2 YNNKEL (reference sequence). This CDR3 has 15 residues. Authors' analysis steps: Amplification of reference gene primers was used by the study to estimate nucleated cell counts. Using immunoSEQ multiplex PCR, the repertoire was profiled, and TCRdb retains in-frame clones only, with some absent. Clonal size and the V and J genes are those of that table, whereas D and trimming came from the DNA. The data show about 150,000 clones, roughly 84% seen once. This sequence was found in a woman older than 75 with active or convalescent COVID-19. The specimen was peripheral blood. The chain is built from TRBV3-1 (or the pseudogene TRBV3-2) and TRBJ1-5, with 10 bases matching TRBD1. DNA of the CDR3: TGTGCCAGCAGCCAAGGGGGACAGGGGCATCAGCCCCAGCATTTT. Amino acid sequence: CASSQGGQGHQPQHF.